This entry concerns a single T cell receptor beta chain. V dropped 4 bases and J dropped 0 bases, with 13 bases sitting between them. Germline CDR1 reads SGHAT; CDR2 reads FQNNGV. The CDR3 sequence is 15 residues long. This entry comes from a study of blood T cell repertoires in COVID-19. Looking at the study overall: In each case, the material was cDNA or gDNA derived from T cells, B-cell-depleted T cells, or PBMCs.

Source study methods: From reference gene primer amplification, estimates of nucleated cell counts were derived. Sequencing used immunoSEQ multiplex PCR; TCRdb keeps in-frame clones, though not all of them. That table is the source of V, J and clone size, and D and trimming were worked out from the DNA. The sample comprises approximately 330,000 clones, 87% of which are singletons, and 9.9% rests with the top ten. This receptor was identified in a man aged 25-45 years with COVID-19, enrolled during active disease. What was sequenced was peripheral blood. This chain links TRBV11-2 with TRBJ2-7, with D uncertain. The CDR3, as DNA: TGTGCCAGCAGCTCCCCCCCCACAGTCTCCTACGAGCAGTACTTC. It specifies CASSSPPTVSYEQYF.